This TCR beta chain is from a study of early T cells in non-severe SARS-CoV-2 infection. For the study at large: Chains stayed unpaired after sequencing of bulk RNA from unsorted whole blood.

In this sample, this clonotype turned up a few times. Antigen unknown. Individually, cDNA molecules had unique molecular identifiers attached to them. Each CDR3 protein gets one entry after TCRdb re-called the 5' RACE reads with MiXCR. In the table there are fewer than 85,000 distinct CDR3 sequences, around 13% of which are singletons. General study points: Anti-spike CD8 specificities were favored by VDJdb matching, whose results missed private and CD4 specificities.

The CDR3 loop spans 15 amino acids. Germline loops: CDR1 MNHEY, CDR2 SVGEGT. The ends lost 5 bases at V and 2 bases at J; junction bases unmatched: 5. The chain employs TRBV6-2 or TRBV6-3 and TRBJ2-3, with 9 bases matching TRBD1. The sequenced material came from whole blood. The clonotype was recovered from an adult who was a healthcare worker with PCR-confirmed SARS-CoV-2 infection or an uninfected control (not recorded which). The DNA of the CDR3 is TGTGCCAGCAGTAAAACAGGGGGCGTCACAGATACGCAGTATTTT. Its translation is CASSKTGGVTDTQYF.